Following are 9 T cell receptor beta chains from one sample sequenced in a study of blood T cell repertoires in COVID-19. The assay was immunoSEQ multiplex PCR, and TCRdb's table has in-frame clones only and misses some. Altogether fewer than 150,000 clones are present, about four fifths being singletons, with the ten largest covering 5.5% to 7%. Sequencing was carried out using peripheral blood. The receptors come from a human donor in a cohort sampled during active COVID-19.

The J gene is TRBJ2-4, the V gene TRBV30, with D maybe TRBD1 (5 bases). The germline CDR1 and CDR2 sequences are GTSNPN and SVGIG (reference sequence). The length of the CDR3 is 14 residues. Trimming removed 2 bases from V and 0 bases from J, with 8 bases in between. The CDR3 sequence is CAWSPQGAKNIQYF. The CDR3 DNA reads TGTGCCTGGAGTCCCCAGGGAGCCAAAAACATTCAGTACTTC.

The chain combines TRBV18 with TRBJ2-1; 9 bases align to TRBD2. Germline V lookup: CDR1 KGHSH, CDR2 LQKENI. This CDR3 is 17 amino acids long. The V and J ends lost 6 bases and 9 bases, in that order; junction bases with no gene match: 18. For the CDR3, the DNA is TGTGCCAGCTCCCCTCCTTCCGGCGGGGGGGCCCTCGGTGAGCAGTTCTTC. Protein: CASSPPSGGGALGEQFF.

J is TRBJ1-2 and V is TRBV28; unclear D gene. CDR1 and CDR2 (germline): MDHEN, SYDVKM. CDR3 length: 12 residues. Deletions cut 10 bases from V and 7 bases from J, with 16 bases between. The CDR3 sequence: CATSDTAGGYTF. The DNA for the CDR3 is TGTGCCACCTCAGACACGGCGGGTGGCTACACCTTC.

Notes on this clone: The same CDR3 also results from other DNA sequences found in this sample. The CDR3 bases are TGTGCCAGCTCACCGGGTCTAGCGGGGTTACTAGCCAAAAACATTCAGTACTTC. Translating gives CASSPGLAGLLAKNIQYF. This chain connects TRBV18 to TRBJ2-4, with 9 bases matching TRBD2. The germline V gene encodes CDR1 KGHSH and CDR2 LQKENI. This CDR3 region has 18 residues. Germline trimming cut 3 bases from V and 0 bases from J; bases unmatched to any gene: 9.

This clone has just a few counts. The chain carries TRBV6-6 and TRBJ2-3; D may be TRBD1 (5 bases). The CDR3 extends over 15 amino acids. V lost 3 bases, J lost 0 bases, and 10 bases lay in between. Germline values: CDR1 MNHNY, CDR2 SVGAGI (reference sequence). The CDR3 DNA follows: TGTGCCAGCAGTTATCGACAGTGGAGCACAGATACGCAGTATTTT. Translating gives CASSYRQWSTDTQYF.

V usage is TRBV19 and J usage is TRBJ2-1, with D perhaps TRBD2 (6 bases). This CDR3 has 17 amino acids. The V end lost 3 bases, the J end lost 0 bases, and 15 bases lay between the germline ends. Germline-derived CDR1 and CDR2 are LNHDA and SQIVND (reference sequence). In DNA form, the CDR3 reads TGTGCCAGTAGTATTAGGAGGGGTGGGAGCTCCTACAATGAGCAGTTCTTC. Amino acids: CASSIRRGGSSYNEQFF.

CDR3 region: CASTSWPEAFF. CDR3 nucleotides: TGTGCCAGCACTTCCTGGCCTGAAGCTTTCTTT. V gene TRBV6-5 combines with J gene TRBJ1-1, with D hard to call. This CDR3 has 11 amino acids. The V gene's germline CDR1 is MNHEY and CDR2 SVGAGI. Between the trimmed V and J ends, which lost 7 bases and 6 bases, there was a span of 9 bases.

The chain recombines TRBV21-1 with TRBJ1-1; TRBD1 is the table's D call and was not checked against the DNA. TRBV21-1 is labeled a pseudogene. The CDR3 runs 15 residues. CDR3 sequence reads: CASTKTGGENTEAFF. For the CDR3, the DNA is TGTGCCAGCACGAAGACAGGGGGAGAGAACACTGAAGCTTTCTTT.

This chain links TRBV2 with TRBJ2-7; maybe TRBD1 (5 bases). Germline assignment: CDR1 SNHLY and CDR2 FYNNEI. The CDR3 loop spans 13 amino acids. Trimming removed 6 bases from V and 0 bases from J, with 9 bases in between. The CDR3, as DNA: TGTGCCAGCAGGGGTCAGGGCTCCTACGAGCAGTACTTC. Amino acid sequence: CASRGQGSYEQYF.